This TCR beta chain was sequenced during a study of blood T cells in healthy people across ages. General study results and limits: With age, beta diversity per million T cells declined roughly linearly, significantly by 40.

Caucasian, healthy and from Russia, the donors were aged between 6 and 90. A J-beta primer mix and a sample-barcoded 5' primer were used in a second PCR of roughly 7 to 12 cycles. Sequencing yielded, for each sample, at least 2.5 million paired-end reads carrying CDR3. In TCRdb, the 5' RACE reads were re-called with MiXCR into one record per CDR3 protein. Of about 580,000 distinct CDR3 sequences listed, around 50% are singletons. About this clonotype itself: Its target is not known.

The germline gives CDR1 MDHEN, CDR2 SYDVKM. The CDR3 sequence is 14 residues long. V dropped 8 bases and J dropped 0 bases, with 11 bases sitting between them. The chain has TRBV28 and TRBJ2-1; no clear D. The clonotype originates from a man at least 80 years old in good health. The specimen was blood. This CDR3 is CASAVAPSYNEQFF. CDR3 in DNA: TGTGCCAGCGCTGTGGCGCCCTCCTACAATGAGCAGTTCTTC.